Listed here are 21 T cell receptor beta chains from one sample, sequenced in a study of CD8 T cells in Susac syndrome (dated by TCRdb to the late 2010s). The library was made by the immunoSEQ multiplex PCR assay. RNA was extracted using the RNeasy kit, and about 0.5 to 1 microgram was reverse transcribed with random hexamers. TCRdb cleaned the public reads at Q25 with fastp, built clones with MiXCR and kept in-frame beta chains. Merged by CDR3 protein, the rows form single entries marked with the most common genes and DNA. This sample holds around 170,000 distinct CDR3 sequences; more than 85% were observed only once. The ten largest account for 0.15% to 0.2% of the sample. The source material was CD8+ T cells from PBMCs. The receptors were gathered from a human donor with Susac syndrome.

This chain links TRBV7-8 with TRBJ2-1; no reliable D call. There are 15 residues in the CDR3. V lost 3 bases and J lost 2, with 11 bases in between. Per the germline V gene, CDR1 is SGHVS and CDR2 is FQNEAQ. The CDR3 coding sequence is TGTGCCAGCAGCTTGTCAGGAGCGCCCTACAATGAGCAGTTCTTC. Protein: CASSLSGAPYNEQFF.

The chain uses TRBV3-1 and TRBJ2-5; D may be TRBD1 (6 bases). Germline V gives CDR1 LGHDT, CDR2 YNNKEL (reference sequence). Trimming left V 0 bases short and J 8 bases short, with 10 bases between. The CDR3 is made up of 13 amino acids. CDR3 residues: CASSQDQGGTQYF. The CDR3 nucleotides read TGTGCCAGCAGCCAAGACCAAGGGGGTACCCAGTACTTC.

This chain connects TRBV5-6 to TRBJ2-3; D might be TRBD1 (6 bases). Germline CDR1 SGHDT, CDR2 YYEEEE. The CDR3 has 15 amino acids. The V gene lost 4 bases and the J gene lost 0 bases, with 12 bases spanning the gap. The CDR3 DNA follows: TGTGCCAGCAGCCCCAACAGGGCTAGCACAGATACGCAGTATTTT. Residues: CASSPNRASTDTQYF.

The chain carries TRBV4-1 and TRBJ2-7, with 7 bases identical to TRBD2. The CDR3 is made up of 17 amino acids. V was clipped by 0 bases and J by 3 bases; unmatched bases: 11. Looked up from germline, CDR1 is MGHRA and CDR2 is YSYEKL. The CDR3 region has the DNA TGCGCCAGCAGCCAAGACCGGATGGGGGGGGGAAACTACGAGCAGTACTTC. Residues: CASSQDRMGGGNYEQYF.

V is TRBV9 and J is TRBJ2-3; TRBD2 aligns across 9 bases. The V gene end was trimmed by 0 bases and the J gene end by 6 bases; junction bases not matched to a gene: 2. Germline CDR1 SGDLS, CDR2 YYNGEE. This CDR3 comprises 14 residues. The DNA of the CDR3 is TGTGCCAGCAGCGTAGAAAGCGGGGGGGATACGCAGTATTTT. Protein product: CASSVESGGDTQYF.

The rearrangement links TRBV6-6 to TRBJ2-1, with 8 bases aligning to TRBD2. After removal of 8 bases from V and 7 bases from J, the junction contained 10 bases not matched to a gene. This CDR3 has 14 amino acids. CDR1 MNHNY and CDR2 SVGAGI come from the germline V gene (reference sequence). DNA for the CDR3: TGTGCCAGCGGCGTGGCGGGAGGATTAAATGAGCAGTTCTTC. It codes for CASGVAGGLNEQFF.

V and J are TRBV2 and TRBJ2-3; 7 positions agree with TRBD2. The length of the CDR3 is 13 residues. The V segment lost 7 bases and the J segment 4 bases; nucleotides outside the gene matches: 5. CDR1 is SNHLY, CDR2 FYNNEI, per germline. CDR3 DNA sequence: TGTGCCAGCAAGAGGCGGGAGTCAGATACGCAGTATTTT. Protein: CASKRRESDTQYF.

The V call is TRBV9, the J call TRBJ2-1, with 8 bases lining up with TRBD1. The CDR3 is 14 residues long. Germline CDR1 reads SGDLS; CDR2 reads YYNGEE. Trimming at V came to 7 bases and at J to 7 bases, leaving 10 bases not matched to a gene. CDR3 in DNA: TGTGCCAGCCACCCAGATCAGGGGGCTAATGAGCAGTTCTTC. Its protein is CASHPDQGANEQFF.

V and J are TRBV5-6 and TRBJ2-4, with D perhaps being TRBD1 or TRBD2 (5 bases each). CDR3 size: 15 residues. V was trimmed by 4 bases and J by 4 bases, leaving 15 bases between them. Germline loops: CDR1 SGHDT, CDR2 YYEEEE. CDR3 sequence: CASSASGTFKNIQYF. In DNA form, the CDR3 reads TGTGCCAGCAGCGCCTCCGGGACCTTTAAAAACATTCAGTACTTC.

The chain links TRBV23-1 to TRBJ2-2; tentative D call: TRBD2 (6 bases). TRBV23-1 is known as an ORF, though its function is uncertain. Trimming took off 3 bases at V and 7 bases at J, with 12 bases between the two ends. This CDR3 has 14 amino acids. CDR3 DNA sequence: TGCGCCAGCAGTCATTCGGGAGAGATCGGGGAGCTGTTTTTT. Protein sequence: CASSHSGEIGELFF.

The gene calls are TRBV13 and TRBJ2-1, with 9 bases lining up with TRBD2. This CDR3 is 16 amino acids long. Germline CDR1 is PRHDT and CDR2 is FYEKMQ (reference sequence). The junction had 5 bases not matched to a gene; V was cut back by 0 bases and J by 5 bases. As DNA, the CDR3 is TGTGCCAGCAGCTTAGGCCTAGCGGGAAGGCACAATGAGCAGTTCTTC. Encoded protein: CASSLGLAGRHNEQFF.

This clonotype was seen once. The J gene is TRBJ2-2, the V gene TRBV6-5, with D perhaps TRBD1 (5 bases). Trimming removed 8 bases at V and 4 bases at J, with 11 bases between. Germline V gene sequence: CDR1 MNHEY, CDR2 SVGAGI. The CDR3 runs to 13 residues. CDR3 loop: CASRSRATGELFF. The CDR3 nucleotides read TGTGCCAGCCGGAGCAGGGCCACCGGGGAGCTGTTTTTT.

The V gene is TRBV2, the J gene TRBJ2-7; the D is unclear. The CDR3 is 14 amino acids. V lost 5 bases and J lost 7, with 18 bases in between. CDR1 and CDR2 (germline): SNHLY, FYNNEI. CDR3 sequence: CASSRFGRLSEQYF. The CDR3 region has the DNA TGTGCCAGCAGTCGCTTCGGACGGCTATCGGAGCAGTACTTC.

V usage is TRBV30 and J usage is TRBJ2-3; D is unclear. The V gene's germline CDR1 is GTSNPN and CDR2 SVGIG (reference sequence). Trimming removed 4 bases at V and 2 bases at J, with 13 bases between. The CDR3 has 14 amino acids. The CDR3 nucleotides are TGTGCCTGGATCTCAGCGAAAAACACAGATACGCAGTATTTT. This gives the protein CAWISAKNTDTQYF.

The rearrangement joins TRBV19 to TRBJ1-5; D is perhaps TRBD1 (5 bases). CDR3 length: 13 amino acids. V was cut by 7 bases and J by 6 bases, with 13 bases left in between. Germline CDR1 reads LNHDA; CDR2 reads SQIVND (reference sequence). The CDR3 coding sequence is TGTGCCAGTACCTCCTCAGGGCTTCAGCCCCAGCATTTT. Amino acids: CASTSSGLQPQHF.

The J gene is TRBJ2-7, the V gene TRBV27, with D unresolved. V shed 2 bases and J shed 0 bases, with 8 bases lying between them. CDR1 MNHEY and CDR2 SMNVEV come from the germline V gene (reference sequence). CDR3 length: 14 residues. CDR3 DNA: TGTGCCAGCAGTTTAATCGCTCCCTCCTACGAGCAGTACTTC. As protein: CASSLIAPSYEQYF.

The genes are TRBV30 and TRBJ2-7, with 13 bases matching TRBD2. Trimming cost V 5 bases and J 5 bases; bases outside gene matches: 6. The length of the CDR3 is 14 residues. CDR1 and CDR2 (germline): GTSNPN, SVGIG (reference sequence). CDR3 region: CAWETSGGSNEQYF. In DNA, the CDR3 is TGTGCCTGGGAGACTAGCGGGGGGTCTAACGAGCAGTACTTC.

V usage is TRBV7-8 and J usage is TRBJ1-5; tentative D call: TRBD1 (5 bases). CDR3 size: 15 residues. Per the germline V gene, CDR1 is SGHVS and CDR2 is FQNEAQ. Between the trimmed V and J ends, which lost 5 bases and 2 bases, there was a span of 13 bases. The CDR3 DNA is TGTGCCAGCAGCCCAGCGGGGGGGGGCAATCAGCCCCAGCATTTT. Translating gives CASSPAGGGNQPQHF.

V and J are TRBV7-8 and TRBJ2-1; TRBD2 aligns across 13 bases. The J segment lost 15 bases and the V segment lost 6 bases, leaving 8 bases of the junction unmatched. The CDR3 sequence is 13 residues long. Germline V gene data show CDR1 as SGHVS and CDR2 as FQNEAQ. CDR3 sequence reads: CASSDRTSGSLFF. In DNA, the CDR3 is TGTGCCAGCAGTGATAGGACTAGCGGGAGTCTGTTCTTC. Full variable domain (remainder filled in from reference TRBV7-8 and TRBJ2-1): GAGVSQSPRYKVAKRGQDVALRCDPISGHVSLFWYQQALGQGPEFLTYFQNEAQLDKSGLPSDRFFAERPEGSVSTLKIQRTQQEDSAVYLCASSDRTSGSLFFGPGTRLTVL.

The V and J genes are TRBV20-1 and TRBJ2-5, with D perhaps matching TRBD2 (6 bases). Germline CDR1 DFQATT, CDR2 SNEGSKA (reference sequence). V was pared by 5 bases and J by 2 bases, with 21 bases between. The CDR3 length is 16 residues. DNA for the CDR3: TGCAGTGCTCCCGCGGAGGGCCGGCCAGTGCAAGAGACCCAGTACTTC. Its protein product is CSAPAEGRPVQETQYF.

This clonotype came up once. V and J are TRBV7-9 and TRBJ2-7, with D perhaps matching TRBD2 (6 bases). Germline-derived CDR1 and CDR2 are SEHNR and FQNEAQ (reference sequence). The V end was cut by 0 bases, the J end by 3 bases, with 18 bases between. CDR3 size: 17 residues. The CDR3 bases are TGTGCCAGCAGCTTAGCTACTCCGGCTAGCGCGGGCTACGAGCAGTACTTC. Encoded protein: CASSLATPASAGYEQYF.